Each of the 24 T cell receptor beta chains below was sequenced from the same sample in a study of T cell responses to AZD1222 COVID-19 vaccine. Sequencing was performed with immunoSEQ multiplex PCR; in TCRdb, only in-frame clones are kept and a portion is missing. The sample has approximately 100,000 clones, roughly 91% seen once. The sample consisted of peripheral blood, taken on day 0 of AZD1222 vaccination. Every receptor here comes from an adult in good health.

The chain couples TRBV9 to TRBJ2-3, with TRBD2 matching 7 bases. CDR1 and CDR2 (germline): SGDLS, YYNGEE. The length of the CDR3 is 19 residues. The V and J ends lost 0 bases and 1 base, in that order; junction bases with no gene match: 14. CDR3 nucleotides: TGTGCCAGCAGCGTAGGGATTTCGGCCTCCCGGGGGGGCACAGATACGCAGTATTTT. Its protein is CASSVGISASRGGTDTQYF.

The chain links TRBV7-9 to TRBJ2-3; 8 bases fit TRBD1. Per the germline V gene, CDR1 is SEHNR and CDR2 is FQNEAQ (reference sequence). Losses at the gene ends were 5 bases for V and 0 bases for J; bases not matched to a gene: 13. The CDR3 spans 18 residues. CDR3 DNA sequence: TGTGCCAGCAGCCGAGCGGCCTCCGGGACAGGTAGCACAGATACGCAGTATTTT. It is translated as CASSRAASGTGSTDTQYF.

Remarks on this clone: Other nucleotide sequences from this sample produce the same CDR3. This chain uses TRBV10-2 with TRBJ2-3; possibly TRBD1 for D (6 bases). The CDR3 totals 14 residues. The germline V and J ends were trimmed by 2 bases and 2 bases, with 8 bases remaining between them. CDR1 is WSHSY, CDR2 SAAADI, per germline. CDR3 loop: CASSEGGSTDTQYF. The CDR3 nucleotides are TGCGCCAGCAGTGAGGGGGGCTCCACAGATACGCAGTATTTT.

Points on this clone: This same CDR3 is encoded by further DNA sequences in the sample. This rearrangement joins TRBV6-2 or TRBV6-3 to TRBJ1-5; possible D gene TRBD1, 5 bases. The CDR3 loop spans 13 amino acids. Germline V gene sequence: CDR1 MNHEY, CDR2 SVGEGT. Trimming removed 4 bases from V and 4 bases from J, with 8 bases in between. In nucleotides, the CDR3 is TGTGCCAGCAGTTCGACAGAGAATCAGCCCCAGCATTTT. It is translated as CASSSTENQPQHF.

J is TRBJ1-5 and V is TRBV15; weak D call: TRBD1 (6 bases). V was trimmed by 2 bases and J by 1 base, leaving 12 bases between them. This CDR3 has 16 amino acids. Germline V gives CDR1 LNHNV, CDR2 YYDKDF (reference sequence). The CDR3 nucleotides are TGTGCCACCAGCAGAAGGGGGGCAGGAAGCAATCAGCCCCAGCATTTT. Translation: CATSRRGAGSNQPQHF.

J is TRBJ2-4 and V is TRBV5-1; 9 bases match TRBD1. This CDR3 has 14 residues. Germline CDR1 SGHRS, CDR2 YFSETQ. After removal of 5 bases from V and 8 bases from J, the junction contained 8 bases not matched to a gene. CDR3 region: CASRPGTGSDIQYF. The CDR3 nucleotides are TGCGCCAGCAGGCCCGGGACAGGGTCGGACATTCAGTACTTC.

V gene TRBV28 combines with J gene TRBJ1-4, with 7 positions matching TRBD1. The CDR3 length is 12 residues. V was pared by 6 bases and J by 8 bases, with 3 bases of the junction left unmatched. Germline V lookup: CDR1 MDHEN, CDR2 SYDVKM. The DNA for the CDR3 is TGTGCCAGCAGGGACAGGTGGGAAAAACTGTTTTTT. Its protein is CASRDRWEKLFF.

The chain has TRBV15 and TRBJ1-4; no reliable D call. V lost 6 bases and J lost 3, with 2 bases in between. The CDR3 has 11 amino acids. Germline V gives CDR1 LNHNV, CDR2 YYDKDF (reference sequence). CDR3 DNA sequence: TGTGCCACCAGGGCTAATGAAAAACTGTTTTTT. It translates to CATRANEKLFF.

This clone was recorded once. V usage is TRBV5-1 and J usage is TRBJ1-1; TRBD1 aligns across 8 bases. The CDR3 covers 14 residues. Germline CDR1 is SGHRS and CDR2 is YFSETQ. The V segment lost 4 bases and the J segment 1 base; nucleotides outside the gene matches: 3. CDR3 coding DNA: TGCGCCAGCAGCGCACAGGGGGAGAACACTGAAGCTTTCTTT. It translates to CASSAQGENTEAFF.

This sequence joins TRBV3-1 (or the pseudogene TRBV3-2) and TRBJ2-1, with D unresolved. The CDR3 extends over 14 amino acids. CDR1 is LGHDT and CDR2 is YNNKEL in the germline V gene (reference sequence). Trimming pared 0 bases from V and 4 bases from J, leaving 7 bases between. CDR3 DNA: TGTGCCAGCAGCCAAGATTTTGGATACAATGAGCAGTTCTTC. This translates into CASSQDFGYNEQFF.

For the CDR3, the DNA is TGTGCCAGCAGTTTCGAGGGAGGAGTATCTGAAGCTTTCTTT. Protein sequence: CASSFEGGVSEAFF. The rearrangement joins TRBV27 to TRBJ1-1; D is unresolved. The ends were cut back, 3 bases at V and 6 bases at J, with 14 bases in the middle. Germline V CDR1 and CDR2: MNHEY, SMNVEV (reference sequence). The length of the CDR3 is 14 residues.

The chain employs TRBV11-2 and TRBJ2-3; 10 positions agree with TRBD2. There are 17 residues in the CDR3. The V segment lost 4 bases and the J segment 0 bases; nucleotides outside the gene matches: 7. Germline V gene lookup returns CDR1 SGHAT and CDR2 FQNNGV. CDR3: CASSYPKRGGSTDTQYF. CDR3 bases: TGTGCCAGCAGCTACCCGAAGCGGGGGGGCAGCACAGATACGCAGTATTTT.

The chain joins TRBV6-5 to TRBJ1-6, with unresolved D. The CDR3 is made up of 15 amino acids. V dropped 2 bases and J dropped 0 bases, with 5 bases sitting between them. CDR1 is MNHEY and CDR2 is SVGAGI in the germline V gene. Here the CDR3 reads CASSYTDSYNSPLHF. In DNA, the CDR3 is TGTGCCAGCAGTTACACCGACTCCTATAATTCACCCCTCCACTTT.

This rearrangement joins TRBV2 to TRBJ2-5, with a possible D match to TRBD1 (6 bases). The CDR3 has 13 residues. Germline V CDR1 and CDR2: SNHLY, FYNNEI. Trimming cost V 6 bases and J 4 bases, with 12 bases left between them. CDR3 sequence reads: CASRGDIGETQYF. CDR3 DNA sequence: TGTGCCAGCAGGGGGGACATCGGAGAGACCCAGTACTTC. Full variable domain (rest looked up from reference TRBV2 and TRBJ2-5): EPEVTQTPSHQVTQMGQEVILRCVPISNHLYFYWYRQILGQKVEFLVSFYNNEISEKSEIFDDQFSVERPDGSNFTLKIRSTKLEDSAMYFCASRGDIGETQYFGPGTRLLVL.

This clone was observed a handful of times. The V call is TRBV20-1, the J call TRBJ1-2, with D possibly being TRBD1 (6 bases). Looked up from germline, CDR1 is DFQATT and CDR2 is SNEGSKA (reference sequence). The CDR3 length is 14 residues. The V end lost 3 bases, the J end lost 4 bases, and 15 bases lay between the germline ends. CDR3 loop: CSASPTGELYGYTF. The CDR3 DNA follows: TGCAGTGCTAGTCCGACAGGCGAACTCTATGGCTACACCTTC.

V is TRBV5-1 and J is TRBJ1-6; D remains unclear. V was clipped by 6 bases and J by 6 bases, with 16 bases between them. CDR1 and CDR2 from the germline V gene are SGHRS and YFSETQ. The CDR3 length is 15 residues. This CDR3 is CASIPRHAGNSPLHF. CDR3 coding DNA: TGCGCCAGCATCCCCCGGCACGCAGGTAATTCACCCCTCCACTTT. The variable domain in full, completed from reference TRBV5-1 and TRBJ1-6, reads KAGVTQTPRYLIKTRGQQVTLSCSPISGHRSVSWYQQTPGQGLQFLFEYFSETQRNKGNFPGRFSGRQFSNSRSEMNVSTLELGDSALYLCASIPRHAGNSPLHFGNGTRLTVT.

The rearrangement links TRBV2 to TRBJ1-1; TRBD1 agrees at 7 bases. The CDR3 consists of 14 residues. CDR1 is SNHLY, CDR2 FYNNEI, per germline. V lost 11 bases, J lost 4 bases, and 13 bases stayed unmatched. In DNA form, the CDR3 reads TGTGCCTCATTCGGACAGGCCGGAGGCACTGAAGCTTTCTTT. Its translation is CASFGQAGGTEAFF.

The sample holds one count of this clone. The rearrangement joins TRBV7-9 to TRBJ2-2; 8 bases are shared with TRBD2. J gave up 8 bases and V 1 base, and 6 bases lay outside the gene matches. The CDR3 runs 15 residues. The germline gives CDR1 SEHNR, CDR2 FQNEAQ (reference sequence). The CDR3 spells CASSLGLARSGELFF. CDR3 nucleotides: TGTGCCAGCAGCTTAGGACTAGCGAGGAGTGGGGAGCTGTTTTTT.

The CDR3 loop is CASSTWTGGNYGYTF. In nucleotides, the CDR3 is TGTGCCAGCAGCACCTGGACAGGGGGAAACTATGGCTACACCTTC. The chain employs TRBV5-6 and TRBJ1-2, with 10 positions matching TRBD1. CDR1 SGHDT and CDR2 YYEEEE come from the germline V gene. This CDR3 has 15 amino acids. Germline trimming cut 4 bases from V and 2 bases from J; bases unmatched to any gene: 5. Together with reference TRBV5-6 and TRBJ1-2, the CDR3 gives the full variable domain: DAGVTQSPTHLIKTRGQQVTLRCSPKSGHDTVSWYQQALGQGPQFIFQYYEEEERQRGNFPDRFSGHQFPNYSSELNVNALLLGDSALYLCASSTWTGGNYGYTFGSGTRLTVV.

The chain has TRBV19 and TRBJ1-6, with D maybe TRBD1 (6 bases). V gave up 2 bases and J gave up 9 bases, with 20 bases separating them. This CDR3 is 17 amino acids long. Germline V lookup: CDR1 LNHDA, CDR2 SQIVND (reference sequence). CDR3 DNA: TGTGCCAGTAGTATACCGTCATCCGGGACAATGGGTTCACCCCTCCACTTT. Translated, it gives CASSIPSSGTMGSPLHF.

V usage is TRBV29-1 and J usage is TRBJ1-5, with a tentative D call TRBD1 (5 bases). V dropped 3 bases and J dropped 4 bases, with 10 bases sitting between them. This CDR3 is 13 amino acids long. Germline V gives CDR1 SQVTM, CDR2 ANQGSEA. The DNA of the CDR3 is TGCAGCGTTGACGAAGGGACTAATCAGCCCCAGCATTTT. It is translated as CSVDEGTNQPQHF.

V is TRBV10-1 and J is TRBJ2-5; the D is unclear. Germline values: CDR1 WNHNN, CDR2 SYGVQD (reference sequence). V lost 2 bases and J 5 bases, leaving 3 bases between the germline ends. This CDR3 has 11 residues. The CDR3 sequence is CASSEDETQYF. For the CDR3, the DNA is TGCGCCAGCAGTGAGGACGAGACCCAGTACTTC.

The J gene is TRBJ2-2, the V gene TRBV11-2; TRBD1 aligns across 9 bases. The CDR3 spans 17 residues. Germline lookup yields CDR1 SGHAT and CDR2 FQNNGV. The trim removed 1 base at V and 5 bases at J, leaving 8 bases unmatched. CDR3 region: CASSLVGGQGRTGELFF. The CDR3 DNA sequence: TGTGCCAGCAGCTTAGTGGGTGGACAGGGGCGAACCGGGGAGCTGTTTTTT. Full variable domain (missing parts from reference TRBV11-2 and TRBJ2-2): EAGVAQSPRYKIIEKRQSVAFWCNPISGHATLYWYQQILGQGPKLLIQFQNNGVVDDSQLPKDRFSAERLKGVDSTLKIQPAKLEDSAVYLCASSLVGGQGRTGELFFGEGSRLTVL.

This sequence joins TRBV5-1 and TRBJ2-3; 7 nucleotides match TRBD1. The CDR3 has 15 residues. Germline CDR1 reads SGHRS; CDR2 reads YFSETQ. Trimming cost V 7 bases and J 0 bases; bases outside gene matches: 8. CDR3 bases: TGCGCCAGCTCCACAGGGGATAAGAGCACAGATACGCAGTATTTT. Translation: CASSTGDKSTDTQYF.